These 20 T cell receptor beta chains share one sample of origin, sequenced in a study of OX40 agonist ivuxolimab in advanced cancers. Assay: immunoSEQ multiplex PCR; the TCRdb copy retains only in-frame clones and omits some. The sample shows roughly 30,000 clones, approximately 84% of them seen only once. Sequenced here: CD4+ or CD8+ T cells sorted from blood, sampled in a trial of the OX40 agonist ivuxolimab. Every receptor here comes from an adult with an advanced solid tumor such as melanoma, head and neck, liver or kidney cancer.

The chain has TRBV7-2 and TRBJ2-3, with unresolved D. Germline assignment: CDR1 SGHTA and CDR2 FQGNSA. The CDR3 contains 13 residues. Trimming removed 10 bases at V and 0 bases at J, with 11 bases between. CDR3 amino acids: CANKVSSTDTQYF. For the CDR3, the DNA is TGTGCCAATAAAGTCAGTAGCACAGATACGCAGTATTTT.

This rearrangement joins TRBV27 to TRBJ2-7; D uncertain. V lost 5 bases and J 2 bases, leaving 10 bases between the germline ends. Germline CDR1 and CDR2: MNHEY and SMNVEV (reference sequence). This CDR3 is 13 amino acids long. The CDR3 sequence is CASSPDVTYEQYF. The CDR3 DNA reads as TGTGCCAGCAGTCCGGACGTTACCTACGAGCAGTACTTC.

The chain carries TRBV27 and TRBJ2-5, with 8 bases that match TRBD2. In germline, CDR1 is MNHEY, CDR2 SMNVEV (reference sequence). This CDR3 has 13 amino acids. Trimming took 9 bases from V and 5 from J; bases not matched to a gene: 8. The CDR3 sequence is CASTGGGGETQYF. CDR3 DNA sequence: TGTGCCAGTACCGGGGGGGGCGGTGAGACCCAGTACTTC.

The V gene is TRBV15, the J gene TRBJ2-7, with D tentatively TRBD1 or TRBD2 (5 bases each). Between the trimmed V and J ends, which lost 3 bases and 0 bases, there was a span of 12 bases. The CDR3 consists of 15 residues. CDR1 and CDR2 from the germline V gene are LNHNV and YYDKDF (reference sequence). The CDR3 spells CATSRGRSSSYEQYF. The CDR3 DNA follows: TGTGCCACCAGCAGGGGACGGTCGAGCTCCTACGAGCAGTACTTC.

The V gene is TRBV7-8, the J gene TRBJ2-1; D is undetermined. The CDR3 length is 11 residues. Germline V gene sequence: CDR1 SGHVS, CDR2 FQNEAQ. The ends were cut back, 6 bases at V and 10 bases at J, with 10 bases in the middle. In nucleotides, the CDR3 is TGTGCCAGCAGGGCCGCGGCGGAGCAGTTCTTC. Protein: CASRAAAEQFF.

The CDR3 spells CASRTDTQYF. DNA for the CDR3: TGTGCCAGCAGAACAGATACGCAGTATTTT. V gene TRBV2 combines with J gene TRBJ2-3; no reliable D call. V lost 6 bases and J 3 bases, leaving 1 base between the germline ends. The length of the CDR3 is 10 residues. Germline values: CDR1 SNHLY, CDR2 FYNNEI. The full variable domain, completed using reference TRBV2 and TRBJ2-3, is EPEVTQTPSHQVTQMGQEVILRCVPISNHLYFYWYRQILGQKVEFLVSFYNNEISEKSEIFDDQFSVERPDGSNFTLKIRSTKLEDSAMYFCASRTDTQYFGPGTRLTVL.

The chain is built from TRBV5-1 and TRBJ2-1; a weak D match, TRBD2 (5 bases). The germline V gene encodes CDR1 SGHRS and CDR2 YFSETQ. V was trimmed by 2 bases and J by 6 bases, leaving 9 bases between them. CDR3 size: 13 residues. Here the CDR3 reads CASSFGSGNEQFF. CDR3 bases: TGCGCCAGCAGCTTTGGCAGCGGCAATGAGCAGTTCTTC.

V is TRBV13 and J is TRBJ2-7, with D maybe TRBD1 (6 bases). The CDR3 is made up of 15 amino acids. Trimming pared 3 bases from V and 0 bases from J, leaving 12 bases between. Germline CDR1 PRHDT, CDR2 FYEKMQ (reference sequence). The DNA of the CDR3 is TGTGCCAGCAGCTTGGGTCAGGGGAACTCCTACGAGCAGTACTTC. Amino acids: CASSLGQGNSYEQYF.

This clone occurred a few times. The chain is built from TRBV19 and TRBJ1-1; D remains unclear. The V gene's germline CDR1 is LNHDA and CDR2 SQIVND (reference sequence). The CDR3 spans 13 residues. Between the trimmed V and J ends, which lost 3 bases and 11 bases, there was a span of 16 bases. CDR3 in DNA: TGTGCCAGTAGTATGACCGAGTACTTAGGCGCTTTCTTT. Protein sequence: CASSMTEYLGAFF.

This chain links TRBV23-1 with TRBJ1-1, with TRBD1 identical over 8 bases. TRBV23-1 is labeled an ORF, and its function is uncertain. After removal of 0 bases from V and 0 bases from J, the junction contained 6 bases not matched to a gene. This CDR3 spans 17 amino acids. The CDR3 bases are TGCGCCAGCAGTCAATCGGAGGACAGGGCAATGAACACTGAAGCTTTCTTT. Amino acids: CASSQSEDRAMNTEAFF.

The chain links TRBV5-1 to TRBJ1-1; D ambiguous. The ends were cut back, 1 base at V and 5 bases at J, with 12 bases in the middle. Germline assignment: CDR1 SGHRS and CDR2 YFSETQ. This CDR3 is built from 14 residues. The CDR3 protein is CASSLNPPGTEAFF. CDR3 bases: TGCGCCAGCAGCTTGAACCCCCCTGGGACTGAAGCTTTCTTT.

The chain has TRBV7-7 and TRBJ2-7; a possible D gene is TRBD1 (6 bases). Germline V gene lookup returns CDR1 SSHAT and CDR2 FNYEAQ (reference sequence). There are 15 residues in the CDR3. Trimming left V 3 bases short and J 1 base short, with 13 bases between. The CDR3 DNA reads as TGTGCCAGCAGCTTTAAGGGGGACGGTTCCTACGAGCAGTACTTC. This sequence encodes CASSFKGDGSYEQYF.

The chain employs TRBV6-5 and TRBJ2-1; 10 nucleotides agree with TRBD1. CDR1 and CDR2 (germline): MNHEY, SVGAGI. Trimming cost V 4 bases and J 3 bases; bases outside gene matches: 3. This CDR3 is 15 amino acids long. For the CDR3, the DNA is TGTGCCAGCAGTTCCGGGACAGGGGACTACAATGAGCAGTTCTTC. As protein: CASSSGTGDYNEQFF.

The chain uses TRBV7-8 and TRBJ1-4; 7 positions agree with TRBD1. J lost 0 bases, V lost 7 bases, and 5 bases had no gene match. The CDR3 runs to 15 residues. Germline loops: CDR1 SGHVS, CDR2 FQNEAQ. The DNA for the CDR3 is TGTGCCAGCACCACCGGGACAGCAACTAATGAAAAACTGTTTTTT. The encoded protein is CASTTGTATNEKLFF.

The chain is built from TRBV7-9 and TRBJ2-7; D not resolved. V was trimmed by 5 bases and J by 5 bases, leaving 13 bases between them. CDR1 and CDR2 from the germline V gene are SEHNR and FQNEAQ (reference sequence). The CDR3 is made up of 13 amino acids. The CDR3 protein is CASSPTVVHEQYF. CDR3 nucleotides: TGTGCCAGCAGCCCTACCGTAGTCCACGAGCAGTACTTC. Full variable domain (rest looked up from reference TRBV7-9 and TRBJ2-7): DTGVSQNPRHKITKRGQNVTFRCDPISEHNRLYWYRQTLGQGPEFLTYFQNEAQLEKSRLLSDRFSAERPKGSFSTLEIQRTEQGDSAMYLCASSPTVVHEQYFGPGTRLTVT.

The V and J genes are TRBV27 and TRBJ1-6; no clear D. Germline CDR1 is MNHEY and CDR2 is SMNVEV (reference sequence). V was shortened by 0 bases and J by 0 bases, with 6 bases between the two germline ends. CDR3 length equals 16 residues. In DNA form, the CDR3 reads TGTGCCAGCAGTTTATCGGGGAGCTCCTATAATTCACCCCTCCACTTT. Protein sequence: CASSLSGSSYNSPLHF.

The rearrangement joins TRBV2 to TRBJ1-4, with D perhaps matching TRBD1 (5 bases). Germline CDR1 is SNHLY and CDR2 is FYNNEI. The CDR3 sequence is 15 residues long. Trimming stripped 6 bases from V and 1 base from J, with 12 bases between. CDR3: CASSKSTETNEKLFF. CDR3 DNA: TGTGCCAGCAGCAAATCGACAGAAACTAATGAAAAACTGTTTTTT.

The V call is TRBV27, the J call TRBJ2-5, with D maybe TRBD2 (7 bases). This CDR3 region has 15 residues. V lost 6 bases to trimming and J lost 2 bases, with 16 bases between them. CDR1 is MNHEY and CDR2 is SMNVEV in the germline V gene (reference sequence). In DNA form, the CDR3 reads TGTGCCAGCAGGACCCGCGGGGGCAAGCAAGAGACCCAGTACTTC. This codes for CASRTRGGKQETQYF.

This CDR3 reads CASSLGDYEQYF. The CDR3 DNA follows: TGTGCCAGCAGCCTCGGGGATTACGAGCAGTACTTC. The gene calls are TRBV14 and TRBJ2-7, with D possibly matching TRBD2 (5 bases). The V end lost 4 bases, the J end lost 4 bases, and 8 bases lay between the germline ends. Looked up from germline, CDR1 is SGHDN and CDR2 is FVKESK. The CDR3 contains 12 residues.

This clone was seen a handful of times. V usage is TRBV4-1 and J usage is TRBJ1-1; D remains ambiguous. Between the trimmed V and J ends, which lost 0 bases and 0 bases, there was a span of 8 bases. Germline V gives CDR1 MGHRA, CDR2 YSYEKL. This CDR3 contains 15 residues. CDR3 DNA: TGCGCCAGCAGCCAAGAAGGCGGCCTGAACACTGAAGCTTTCTTT. Encoded protein: CASSQEGGLNTEAFF.